A selection of T cell receptor beta chains follows, all from one sample in a study of blood T cell repertoires in COVID-19. Generated by immunoSEQ multiplex PCR, the TCRdb table keeps only in-frame clones and is missing some. The sample lists some 160,000 clones; 80% were seen once. Specimen: peripheral blood. All receptors derive from a woman aged 45-65 years with acute or convalescent COVID-19. The CDR3 runs from the conserved cysteine through the conserved F or W. The D gene is left open where the match is weak. A clone size is listed for some rows: how often the clone was seen (once, few, many), or a class if it is expanded.

V	J	D	size	CDR3	DNA
TRBV18	TRBJ2-5	TRBD2	.	CASSPPGLKETQYF	TGTGCCAGCTCACCACCGGGACTAAAAGAGACCCAGTACTTC
TRBV6-1	TRBJ2-3	TRBD2	.	CASSALAGARRSGDTQYF	TGTGCCAGCAGTGCCTTAGCGGGGGCCCGACGGTCGGGAGATACGCAGTATTTT
TRBV6-5	TRBJ1-1	.	.	CASRLYRISNTEAFF	TGTGCCAGCAGACTATACAGGATCTCGAACACTGAAGCTTTCTTT
TRBV28	TRBJ2-6	.	.	CASSLGGSGANVLTF	TGTGCCAGCAGTTTAGGAGGCTCTGGGGCCAACGTCCTGACTTTC
TRBV28	TRBJ1-6	.	.	CASSPSLGSPYNSPLHF	TGTGCCAGCAGTCCGAGTCTGGGCAGCCCTTATAATTCACCCCTCCACTTT
TRBV5-1	TRBJ2-3	.	.	CASKGGGATVTDTQYF	TGCGCCAGCAAGGGTGGCGGGGCGACTGTGACAGATACGCAGTATTTT
TRBV7-9	TRBJ1-1	.	.	CASSLQGNTEAFF	TGTGCCAGCAGCCTTCAGGGAAACACTGAAGCTTTCTTT
TRBV10-3	TRBJ1-6	.	few	CAISRTGAESPLHF	TGTGCCATCAGTAGAACAGGTGCTGAATCACCCCTCCACTTT
TRBV7-2	TRBJ1-6	.	.	CASSPVAYNSPLHF	TGTGCCAGCAGCCCCGTTGCCTATAATTCACCCCTCCACTTT
TRBV27	TRBJ1-2	TRBD1	.	CASSIDRGSYGYTF	TGTGCCAGCAGTATCGACAGGGGCTCCTATGGCTACACCTTC
TRBV28	TRBJ1-6	TRBD1	once	CASSTGTGDNSPLHF	TGTGCCAGCAGTACCGGGACAGGGGATAATTCACCCCTCCACTTT
TRBV5-8	TRBJ2-3	TRBD1	.	CASSLGVGTGHTDTQYF	TGTGCCAGCAGCTTGGGTGTCGGGACAGGGCACACAGATACGCAGTATTTT
TRBV7-2	TRBJ2-1	.	.	CASSSSTRSSYNEQFF	TGTGCCAGCAGCTCCTCTACCCGGAGCTCCTACAATGAGCAGTTCTTC
TRBV19	TRBJ1-6	TRBD1	once	CASSPTGEKRYSPLHF	TGTGCCAGTAGTCCGACAGGGGAGAAACGTTATTCACCCCTCCACTTT
TRBV7-9	TRBJ1-1	.	.	CASSFAPRNTEAFF	TGTGCCAGCAGCTTTGCCCCTAGGAACACTGAAGCTTTCTTT
TRBV4-2	TRBJ2-1	TRBD2	.	CASSPVLAGATNEQFF	TGTGCCAGCAGCCCGGTACTAGCGGGGGCCACAAATGAGCAGTTCTTC
TRBV4-3	TRBJ2-1	TRBD1	once	CASSPGTDNEQFF	TGCGCCAGCAGCCCCGGGACAGACAATGAGCAGTTCTTC
TRBV27	TRBJ1-2	.	.	CASSLGQGSSGYTF	TGTGCCAGCAGTTTGGGGCAGGGTTCGAGCGGCTACACCTTC
TRBV7-2	TRBJ2-1	.	.	CASSPVINEQFF	TGTGCCAGCAGCCCCGTAATCAATGAGCAGTTCTTC
TRBV5-1	TRBJ2-1	TRBD1	once	CASRRQLTGGINEQFF	TGCGCCAGCCGTCGACAATTGACAGGGGGCATAAATGAGCAGTTCTTC
TRBV6-2/TRBV6-3	TRBJ2-2	TRBD1	.	CASSYPLRDRGDTGELFF	TGTGCCAGCAGTTACCCACTCCGGGACAGGGGCGACACCGGGGAGCTGTTTTTT
TRBV7-9	TRBJ1-2	.	.	CASSLYTDGYTF	TGTGCCAGCAGCTTGTATACTGATGGCTACACCTTC
TRBV6-1	TRBJ1-4	.	once	CASSEWAGRNEKLFF	TGTGCCAGCAGTGAATGGGCCGGCCGCAATGAAAAACTGTTTTTT
TRBV18	TRBJ1-4	TRBD1	.	CASSLTGGFEKLFF	TGTGCCAGCTCCCTTACAGGGGGATTTGAAAAACTGTTTTTT